The clone carrying this T cell receptor beta chain turned up a few times. Unique molecular identifiers tagged the TCRbeta library. TCRdb itself ran the PCR reads through MiXCR, one entry per CDR3 protein. This sample has about 540,000 distinct CDR3 sequences, with around 17% found just once. The CDR3 spans 15 residues. Germline lookup yields CDR1 SGHTA and CDR2 FQGNSA. The ends were cut back, 5 bases at V and 2 bases at J, with 13 bases in the middle. This sample is part of a study of T-cell reconstitution after alpha-beta-depleted transplantation in children. The sequence derives from a human donor who donated a stem cell graft to a child with acute lymphoblastic leukemia. Material: PBMCs from the stem cell graft donor, obtained from the stem cell graft. V and J are TRBV7-2 and TRBJ2-1; D is uncertain. The CDR3 spells CASSIRLDTYNEQFF. The CDR3 DNA reads TGTGCCAGCAGCATTCGACTGGATACCTACAATGAGCAGTTCTTC.